A selection of T cell receptor beta chains follows, all from one sample in a study of cytomegalovirus exposure and HLA in healthy donors. Sequencing was performed with immunoSEQ multiplex PCR; in TCRdb, only in-frame clones are kept and a portion is missing. The sample lists about 43,000 clones, approximately 90% occurring once. The sequenced sample was PBMCs. The receptors were sampled from a man younger than 35 in good health and CMV-seronegative. Both conserved end residues are part of each CDR3. Fields, in order: V gene, clone size, CDR3 protein. Some rows have no size entry. The others give once, few or many, or a class for an expanded clone.

v_call: TRBV4-2
clone_size: .
cdr3_aa: CASSRHGASGANVLTF

v_call: TRBV10-3
clone_size: .
cdr3_aa: CAISPSDRVNQPQHF

v_call: TRBV19
clone_size: .
cdr3_aa: CASSNLNEQFF

v_call: TRBV4-2
clone_size: .
cdr3_aa: CASSQDGRGNTGELFF

v_call: TRBV6-6
clone_size: .
cdr3_aa: CASSPGGGRDEQYF

v_call: TRBV19
clone_size: .
cdr3_aa: CASSSTGGHQPQHF

v_call: TRBV7-2
clone_size: .
cdr3_aa: CASTRRGGGNTIYF

v_call: TRBV7-2
clone_size: .
cdr3_aa: CASSLDRGLQETQYF

v_call: TRBV7-2
clone_size: .
cdr3_aa: CASSLPGGNEQYF

v_call: TRBV5-3
clone_size: .
cdr3_aa: CARSSTGSNTQYF

v_call: TRBV10-2
clone_size: .
cdr3_aa: CASSWLQGRRDEQYF

v_call: TRBV28
clone_size: .
cdr3_aa: CASRLGLAGGADTQYF

v_call: TRBV6-1
clone_size: .
cdr3_aa: CASSVTSGTKNIQYF

v_call: TRBV7-9
clone_size: .
cdr3_aa: CASSSDGVSETQYF

v_call: TRBV19
clone_size: .
cdr3_aa: CASIASGGGRNTGELFF

v_call: TRBV5-6
clone_size: .
cdr3_aa: CASSSRTGWTGELFF

v_call: TRBV6-6
clone_size: few
cdr3_aa: CASTRGRTEAFF

v_call: TRBV6-6
clone_size: .
cdr3_aa: CASSVTGNTEAFF

v_call: TRBV4-2
clone_size: .
cdr3_aa: CASSSGTSGETQYF

v_call: TRBV20-1
clone_size: .
cdr3_aa: CSARAGKGQFF

v_call: TRBV13
clone_size: .
cdr3_aa: CASSFWQGPNTEAFF

v_call: TRBV6-5
clone_size: .
cdr3_aa: CASSPPRDRAHEQYF

v_call: TRBV19
clone_size: .
cdr3_aa: CASSLGTSGRFGEQFF

v_call: TRBV7-9
clone_size: .
cdr3_aa: CASSLQTSPGDTQYF

v_call: TRBV5-1
clone_size: .
cdr3_aa: CASSLTGALDTQYF

v_call: TRBV15
clone_size: once
cdr3_aa: CATSRDPGNYGYTF

v_call: TRBV12-5
clone_size: .
cdr3_aa: CASGFWTRPYNEQFF

v_call: TRBV7-2
clone_size: .
cdr3_aa: CASSSGGGELFF

v_call: TRBV5-6
clone_size: .
cdr3_aa: CASSLREGINQPQHF

v_call: TRBV6-6
clone_size: .
cdr3_aa: CASNKGVGFFEAFF

v_call: TRBV7-9
clone_size: .
cdr3_aa: CASRAVDSTYEQYF

v_call: TRBV5-6
clone_size: .
cdr3_aa: CASSLTSGGPKVNIQYF

v_call: TRBV25-1
clone_size: few
cdr3_aa: CASSSQGRNEQFF

v_call: TRBV7-4
clone_size: .
cdr3_aa: CASSLLRAGFF

v_call: TRBV6-1
clone_size: .
cdr3_aa: CASSGTVEKLFF

v_call: TRBV29-1
clone_size: once
cdr3_aa: CSAEGQRNTIYF

v_call: TRBV6-5
clone_size: .
cdr3_aa: CASKASSYEQYF

v_call: TRBV7-6
clone_size: .
cdr3_aa: CASSLPVGQGAGTGELFF

v_call: TRBV7-2
clone_size: once
cdr3_aa: CASSEMGQGDHTF

v_call: TRBV4-1
clone_size: .
cdr3_aa: CASSRVDRGPSGEQYF

v_call: TRBV7-9
clone_size: .
cdr3_aa: CASSSHGQNQPQHF

v_call: TRBV29-1
clone_size: .
cdr3_aa: CSGGQGNTEAFF

v_call: TRBV7-2
clone_size: .
cdr3_aa: CASSFARDTEAFF

v_call: TRBV6-6
clone_size: medium-sized
cdr3_aa: CASIPGQPNEKLFF

v_call: TRBV29-1
clone_size: .
cdr3_aa: CSVEIPGLAGVWNEQFF

v_call: TRBV7-2
clone_size: .
cdr3_aa: CASSSRDRGVSYEQYF

v_call: TRBV7-6
clone_size: .
cdr3_aa: CASSLAGQGPLGYGYTF

v_call: TRBV18
clone_size: .
cdr3_aa: CASSPGTFQETQYF

v_call: TRBV6-5
clone_size: .
cdr3_aa: CASIGDGRKLFF

v_call: TRBV2
clone_size: .
cdr3_aa: CASSGRLDRGRWGTEAFF

v_call: TRBV7-3
clone_size: .
cdr3_aa: CASSSTSGGRDTQYF

v_call: TRBV7-9
clone_size: .
cdr3_aa: CASSLTSGGSDTQYF

v_call: TRBV18
clone_size: .
cdr3_aa: CASSPSLSMRTFDEQYF